These 13 T cell receptor beta chains share one sample of origin, sequenced in a study of T cell repertoires in cytomegalovirus infection (dated by TCRdb to between 2018 and 2021). For sequencing, an Illumina HiSeq 1500 was employed. TCRdb reprocessed the public reads (quality trimming at Q25 with fastp, clone calling with MiXCR) and kept in-frame beta chains. Each record represents a unique CDR3 protein, reported with the most common genes and DNA among its rows. Within this sample are 150,000 to 200,000 distinct CDR3 sequences, with approximately 17% of them counted one time only. Under 20% of the sample lies in the top ten. Material for sequencing was CD8+ T cells from PBMCs. These receptors were taken from a human donor in good health (CMV status not recorded). Some clones in this sample may be carry-over from other donors' samples.

This clonotype was counted only a few times. The chain is built from TRBV28 and TRBJ2-6; 10 bases match TRBD1. Germline trimming cut 9 bases from V and 1 base from J; bases unmatched to any gene: 3. Per germline, CDR1 MDHEN and CDR2 SYDVKM. The CDR3 consists of 15 residues. CDR3 region: CARRQGASGANVLTF. Written as DNA, the CDR3 is TGTGCCAGGAGACAGGGGGCATCTGGGGCCAACGTCCTGACTTTC. Filled out from reference TRBV28 and TRBJ2-6, the complete variable domain reads DVKVTQSSRYLVKRTGEKVFLECVQDMDHENMFWYRQDPGLGLRLIYFSYDVKMKEKGDIPEGYSVSREKKERFSLILESASTNQTSMYLCARRQGASGANVLTFGAGSRLTVL.

This clonotype showed up many times. This chain joins TRBV7-2 and TRBJ1-1, with TRBD1 as a possible D gene (6 bases). Germline V lookup: CDR1 SGHTA, CDR2 FQGNSA. V was clipped by 4 bases and J by 5 bases, with 14 bases between them. The CDR3 extends over 14 amino acids. Written as DNA, the CDR3 is TGTGCCAGCAGCTCGGGGGCTTTGGGGACTGAAGCTTTCTTT. Its protein is CASSSGALGTEAFF.

CDR3 residues: CSARGMTGDHSPLHF. CDR3 sequence (DNA): TGCAGTGCTAGAGGAATGACAGGCGATCATTCACCCCTCCACTTT. The V call is TRBV20-1, the J call TRBJ1-6; weak D call: TRBD1 (6 bases). Germline V gene sequence: CDR1 DFQATT, CDR2 SNEGSKA (reference sequence). With 1 base removed from V and 8 bases from J, the gap between germline ends came to 15 bases. The CDR3 has 15 amino acids.

The V call is TRBV20-1, the J call TRBJ1-2; the D gene is possibly TRBD1 (6 bases). The CDR3 is 15 residues long. The V gene's germline CDR1 is DFQATT and CDR2 SNEGSKA (reference sequence). Between the trimmed V and J ends, which lost 4 bases and 2 bases, there was a span of 17 bases. CDR3 bases: TGCAGTGCTAATGCCTACGGACAGAGAAACTATGGCTACACCTTC. As protein: CSANAYGQRNYGYTF.

This clonotype was counted ten times or more. The chain joins TRBV7-8 to TRBJ2-3; unclear D gene. Germline V gene lookup returns CDR1 SGHVS and CDR2 FQNEAQ. Trimming removed 7 bases at V and 3 bases at J, with 14 bases between. This CDR3 is built from 14 residues. CDR3 amino acids: CASTAAAATDTQYF. Here the CDR3 DNA reads TGTGCCAGCACGGCGGCAGCCGCGACAGATACGCAGTATTTT.

The V call is TRBV15, the J call TRBJ1-2; D call uncertain. V lost 5 bases and J lost 8, with 15 bases in between. CDR1 LNHNV and CDR2 YYDKDF come from the germline V gene (reference sequence). The CDR3 loop spans 13 amino acids. The CDR3 region is CATSLLRERGYTF. CDR3 nucleotides: TGTGCCACCAGCCTCTTACGGGAACGGGGCTACACCTTC.

The chain joins TRBV5-6 to TRBJ2-6; D might be TRBD1 or TRBD2, each matching 5 bases. Trimming stripped 4 bases from V and 0 bases from J, with 11 bases between. The CDR3 extends over 16 amino acids. The germline V gene encodes CDR1 SGHDT and CDR2 YYEEEE. CDR3 amino acids: CASSPWGSSGANVLTF. In DNA, the CDR3 is TGTGCCAGCAGCCCCTGGGGGAGCTCTGGGGCCAACGTCCTGACTTTC.

The table lists this clonotype with many counts. The genes are TRBV7-2 and TRBJ1-1; D might be TRBD1 (6 bases). In germline, CDR1 is SGHTA, CDR2 FQGNSA. This CDR3 region has 13 residues. V lost 5 bases to trimming and J lost 9 bases, with 16 bases between them. The CDR3 sequence: CASSPTPRGKAFF. CDR3 sequence (DNA): TGTGCCAGCAGCCCCACCCCCAGGGGTAAAGCTTTCTTT.

A few counts support this clonotype. This chain connects TRBV7-9 to TRBJ2-7; 8 nucleotides align to TRBD2. Germline V gene data show CDR1 as SEHNR and CDR2 as FQNEAQ (reference sequence). The V gene end was trimmed by 5 bases and the J gene end by 2 bases; junction bases not matched to a gene: 8. The CDR3 totals 15 residues. CDR3 bases: TGTGCCAGCAGCGCTCCAGCGGGGGACCCCTACGAGCAGTACTTC. Translation: CASSAPAGDPYEQYF.

The CDR3 sequence: CASSLSEDGSYEQYF. DNA for the CDR3: TGTGCCAGCAGTTTGTCAGAGGACGGATCCTACGAGCAGTACTTC. The V and J genes are TRBV28 and TRBJ2-7; unclear D gene. This CDR3 spans 15 amino acids. Deletions cut 3 bases from V and 1 base from J, with 13 bases between. Germline CDR1 reads MDHEN; CDR2 reads SYDVKM.

In its sample, this clonotype was seen many times. This chain uses TRBV28 with TRBJ2-7; 7 bases are a match to TRBD2. V trimming: 4 bases; J trimming: 3 bases; junction bases outside the gene matches: 12. CDR3 length: 16 residues. The V gene's germline CDR1 is MDHEN and CDR2 SYDVKM. In nucleotides, the CDR3 is TGTGCCAGCAGTTCCCCTGGGCGGGAGATCGTCTACGAGCAGTACTTC. It translates to CASSSPGREIVYEQYF.

The chain has TRBV20-1 and TRBJ2-1, with 11 bases fitting TRBD2. Germline CDR1 reads DFQATT; CDR2 reads SNEGSKA (reference sequence). The CDR3 consists of 13 residues. The J segment lost 6 bases and the V segment lost 6 bases, leaving 4 bases of the junction unmatched. CDR3 in amino acids: CSAGTSGINEQFF. The CDR3 DNA is TGCAGTGCCGGGACTAGCGGAATCAATGAGCAGTTCTTC.

The chain employs TRBV11-3 and TRBJ2-1; the match to TRBD1 covers 8 bases. In germline, CDR1 is SGHNT, CDR2 YENEEA. CDR3 length: 14 amino acids. V lost 4 bases and J lost 6; bases outside the gene matches: 5. The CDR3 region is CASSSTGQVNEQFF. CDR3 in DNA: TGTGCCAGCAGCTCTACGGGACAGGTCAATGAGCAGTTCTTC.